Listed below are T cell receptor beta chains from one sample, sequenced in a study of Graves' ophthalmopathy and Graves' hyperthyroidism. TCRdb reanalysed the multiplex PCR reads using MiXCR and keeps one entry per CDR3 protein. The sample has around 590,000 distinct CDR3 sequences, under 45% seen once. The sequencing sample was made of peripheral blood or thyroid tissue (not recorded which). The receptors were sampled from an adult man with Graves' hyperthyroidism. The CDR3 runs from the conserved cysteine through the conserved F or W. Fields, in order: J gene, clone size, V gene, D gene, CDR3 protein, CDR3 DNA. The D gene is left open where the match is weak. Clone size, where shown, is once, few, many, or a class for clones that have expanded.

TRBJ2-5 | many | TRBV6-5 | TRBD1 | CASSLGQGSETQYF | TGTGCCAGCAGTTTGGGACAGGGGAGCGAGACCCAGTACTTC
TRBJ1-1 | . | TRBV10-2 | . | CASSELSETEAFF | TGCGCCAGCAGTGAACTGAGCGAAACTGAAGCTTTCTTT
TRBJ2-3 | few | TRBV20-1 | TRBD2 | CSATGLAARPDTQYF | TGCAGTGCTACGGGACTAGCGGCGAGGCCGGATACGCAGTATTTT
TRBJ2-5 | . | TRBV7-6 | . | CASSSAPLKAETQYF | TGTGCCAGCAGCTCAGCGCCACTCAAGGCGGAGACCCAGTACTTC
TRBJ2-3 | . | TRBV20-1 | TRBD2 | CSARGEREGRDTQYF | TGCAGTGCTAGGGGCGAGCGGGAGGGACGGGATACGCAGTATTTT
TRBJ2-3 | . | TRBV15 | TRBD1 | CATSRDGTGTSDTQYF | TGTGCCACCAGCAGAGACGGGACAGGGACGTCAGATACGCAGTATTTT
TRBJ1-1 | . | TRBV7-9 | . | CASSPLAFF | TGTGCCAGCAGCCCCCTGGCTTTCTTT
TRBJ1-2 | many | TRBV5-1 | TRBD1 | CASSPTGQTVFYGYTF | TGCGCCAGCAGCCCAACGGGACAGACTGTCTTCTATGGCTACACCTTC
TRBJ1-4 | . | TRBV29-1 | . | CSVEGYQGQEKLFF | TGCAGCGTCGAGGGCTACCAGGGTCAGGAAAAACTGTTTTTT
TRBJ2-6 | few | TRBV12-3/TRBV12-4 | . | CASSLTTGANVLTF | TGTGCCAGCAGTCTCACAACCGGGGCCAACGTCCTGACTTTC
TRBJ2-7 | many | TRBV13 | TRBD1 | CASSSRTGYEQYF | TGTGCCAGCAGCTCCAGGACAGGGTACGAGCAGTACTTC
TRBJ2-1 | . | TRBV7-8 | TRBD1 | CASSLAEGAYEQFF | TGTGCCAGCAGCTTAGCTGAGGGGGCCTATGAGCAGTTCTTC
TRBJ2-6 | . | TRBV7-8 | TRBD1 | CASSKQGGANVLTF | TGTGCCAGCAGCAAACAGGGGGGGGCCAACGTCCTGACTTTC
TRBJ2-5 | . | TRBV5-1 | . | CASDDQSGVETQYF | TGCGCCAGCGACGACCAGTCGGGAGTGGAGACCCAGTACTTC
TRBJ1-4 | many | TRBV25-1 | TRBD1 | CASSDSTGLNEKLFF | TGTGCCAGCAGTGATTCGACAGGGTTAAATGAAAAACTGTTTTTT
TRBJ2-7 | many | TRBV7-9 | TRBD2 | CASSLVPSGTNYEQYF | TGTGCCAGCAGCTTAGTCCCGTCCGGGACTAACTACGAGCAGTACTTC
TRBJ2-3 | . | TRBV5-1 | . | CASSLVGGAVADTQYF | TGCGCCAGCAGCTTGGTTGGGGGGGCCGTCGCAGATACGCAGTATTTT
TRBJ1-1 | few | TRBV7-2 | . | CASSLERVASEAFF | TGTGCCAGCAGCTTAGAACGGGTTGCCAGTGAAGCTTTCTTT
TRBJ1-2 | many | TRBV5-5 | . | CASSRGTPNYGYTF | TGTGCCAGCAGTCGAGGGACACCCAACTATGGCTACACCTTC
TRBJ2-3 | few | TRBV29-1 | . | CSARTDRTDTQYF | TGCAGCGCACGGACAGATCGCACAGATACGCAGTATTTT
TRBJ1-4 | . | TRBV29-1 | . | CSAGATDEKLFF | TGCAGCGCTGGGGCGACAGACGAAAAACTGTTTTTT
TRBJ1-5 | few | TRBV2 | . | CASSPQGRGQPQHF | TGTGCCAGCAGTCCTCAGGGTCGGGGGCAGCCCCAGCATTTT
TRBJ2-2 | . | TRBV7-9 | . | CASSFPNTDANTGELFF | TGTGCCAGCAGCTTCCCCAACACCGACGCGAACACCGGGGAGCTGTTTTTT
TRBJ1-1 | few | TRBV6-5 | . | CASSSRSSNTEAFF | TGTGCCAGCAGTTCCCGGTCATCGAACACTGAAGCTTTCTTT
TRBJ1-1 | many | TRBV2 | . | CASIRDNTEAFF | TGTGCCAGCATCCGAGATAACACTGAAGCTTTCTTT
TRBJ2-5 | . | TRBV7-2 | TRBD2 | CASSSPGGGKETQYF | TGTGCCAGCAGCTCCCCTGGGGGGGGTAAAGAGACCCAGTACTTC
TRBJ2-6 | . | TRBV19 | . | CASSPRRRSGANVLTF | TGTGCCAGTAGTCCCCGGCGGAGGTCTGGGGCCAACGTCCTGACTTTC
TRBJ2-7 | many | TRBV11-3 | . | CASSFFEGTYEQYF | TGTGCCAGCAGCTTTTTCGAGGGAACGTACGAGCAGTACTTC
TRBJ2-7 | . | TRBV29-1 | TRBD1 | CSVVDRETYEQYF | TGCAGCGTTGTGGACAGGGAGACCTACGAGCAGTACTTC
TRBJ2-5 | . | TRBV7-9 | . | CASSPPDSNQPQYF | TGTGCCAGCAGCCCGCCGGATAGCAATCAGCCCCAGTACTTC
TRBJ1-1 | few | TRBV12-3/TRBV12-4 | . | CASSLTQAGRAPDAFF | TGTGCCAGCAGTCTTACCCAGGCGGGTAGGGCCCCCGACGCTTTCTTT